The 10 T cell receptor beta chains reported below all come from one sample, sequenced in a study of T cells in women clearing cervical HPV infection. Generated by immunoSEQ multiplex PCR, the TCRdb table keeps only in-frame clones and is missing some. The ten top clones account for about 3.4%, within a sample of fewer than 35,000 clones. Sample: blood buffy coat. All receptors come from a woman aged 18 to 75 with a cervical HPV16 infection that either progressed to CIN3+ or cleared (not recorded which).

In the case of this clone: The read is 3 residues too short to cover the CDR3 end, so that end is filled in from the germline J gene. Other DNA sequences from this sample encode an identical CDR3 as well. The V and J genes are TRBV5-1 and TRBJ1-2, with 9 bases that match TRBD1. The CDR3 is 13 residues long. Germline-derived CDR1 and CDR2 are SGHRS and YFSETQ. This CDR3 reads CASSPTGGRGYTF. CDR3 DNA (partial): TGCGCCAGCAGCCCAACAGGGGGCCGAGGC. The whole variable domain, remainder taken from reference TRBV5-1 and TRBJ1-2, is KAGVTQTPRYLIKTRGQQVTLSCSPISGHRSVSWYQQTPGQGLQFLFEYFSETQRNKGNFPGRFSGRQFSNSRSEMNVSTLELGDSALYLCASSPTGGRGYTFGSGTRLTVV.

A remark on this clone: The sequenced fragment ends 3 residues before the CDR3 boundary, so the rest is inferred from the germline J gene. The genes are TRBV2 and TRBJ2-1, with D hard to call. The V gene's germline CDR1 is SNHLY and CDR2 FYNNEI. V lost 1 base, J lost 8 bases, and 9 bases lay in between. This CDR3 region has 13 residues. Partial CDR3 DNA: TGTGCCAGCAGTGAAGGCCTGGCCTATGAG. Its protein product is CASSEGLAYE. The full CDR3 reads CASSEGLAYEQFF.

The DNA read from the CDR3 is TGCAGTGGCATACAGGGCACGAACACTGAA. Translating gives CSGIQGTNTE. The whole CDR3 sequence reads CSGIQGTNTEAFF. This chain uses TRBV20-1 with TRBJ1-1; weak D call: TRBD1 (6 bases). Coverage ceases 3 residues before the CDR3 finishes, and the germline J gene fills in the end. V dropped 7 bases and J dropped 1 base, with 13 bases sitting between them. Germline lookup yields CDR1 DFQATT and CDR2 SNEGSKA (reference sequence). The CDR3 consists of 13 residues.

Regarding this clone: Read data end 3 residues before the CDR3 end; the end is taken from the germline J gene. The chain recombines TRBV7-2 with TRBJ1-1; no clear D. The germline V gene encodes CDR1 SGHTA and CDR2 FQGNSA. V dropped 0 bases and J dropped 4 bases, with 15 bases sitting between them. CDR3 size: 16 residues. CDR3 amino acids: CASSLANRAGGTEAFF. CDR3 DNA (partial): TGTGCCAGCAGCTTAGCAAATAGGGCAGGAGGCACTGAA. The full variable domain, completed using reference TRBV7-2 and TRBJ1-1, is GAGVSQSPSNKVTEKGKDVELRCDPISGHTALYWYRQSLGQGLEFLIYFQGNSAPDKSGLPSDRFSAERTGGSVSTLTIQRTQQEDSAVYLCASSLANRAGGTEAFFGQGTRLTVV.

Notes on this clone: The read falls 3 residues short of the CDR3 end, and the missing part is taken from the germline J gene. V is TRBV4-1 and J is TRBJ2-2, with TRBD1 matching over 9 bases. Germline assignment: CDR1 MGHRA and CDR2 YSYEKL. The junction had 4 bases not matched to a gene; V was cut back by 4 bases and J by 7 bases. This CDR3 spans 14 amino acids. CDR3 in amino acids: CASSRRQGVGELFF. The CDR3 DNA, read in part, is TGCGCCAGCAGCCGGCGACAGGGGGTCGGGGAG.

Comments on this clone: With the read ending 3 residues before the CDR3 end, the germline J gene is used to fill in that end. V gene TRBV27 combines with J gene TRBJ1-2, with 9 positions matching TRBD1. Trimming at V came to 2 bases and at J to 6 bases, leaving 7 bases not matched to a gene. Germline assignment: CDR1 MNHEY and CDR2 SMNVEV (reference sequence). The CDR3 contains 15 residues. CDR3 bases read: TGTGCCAGCAGTTTAGCACAGGGGGCATCGGATGGC. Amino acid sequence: CASSLAQGASDG. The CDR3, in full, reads CASSLAQGASDGYTF.

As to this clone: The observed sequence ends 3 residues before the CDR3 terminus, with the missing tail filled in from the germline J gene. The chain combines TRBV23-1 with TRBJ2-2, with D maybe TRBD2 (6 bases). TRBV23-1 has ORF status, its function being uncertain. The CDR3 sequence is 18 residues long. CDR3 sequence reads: CASSQSGTGGCGKEKLFF. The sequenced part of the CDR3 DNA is TGCGCCAGCAGTCAATCCGGGACTGGCGGCTGTGGGAAAGAAAAG.

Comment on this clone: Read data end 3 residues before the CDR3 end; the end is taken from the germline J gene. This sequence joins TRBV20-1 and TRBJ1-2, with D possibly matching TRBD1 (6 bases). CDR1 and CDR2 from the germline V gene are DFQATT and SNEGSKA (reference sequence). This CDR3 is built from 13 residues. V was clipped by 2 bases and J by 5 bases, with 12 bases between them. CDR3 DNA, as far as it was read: TGCAGTGCTAGATCAGGGGAATGGTATGGC. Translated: CSARSGEWYG. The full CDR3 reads CSARSGEWYGYTF.

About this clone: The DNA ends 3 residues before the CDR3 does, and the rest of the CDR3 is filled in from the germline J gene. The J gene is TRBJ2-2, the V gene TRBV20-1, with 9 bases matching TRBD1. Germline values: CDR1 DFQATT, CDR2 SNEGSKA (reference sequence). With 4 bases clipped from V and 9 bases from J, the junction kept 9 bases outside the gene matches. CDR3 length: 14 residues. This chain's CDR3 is CSATGATGGWELFF. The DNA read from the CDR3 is TGCAGTGCTACGGGTGCGACAGGGGGTTGGGAG.

The sequenced part of the CDR3 DNA is TGTGCCAGCAGCTCGCGGGGAGGTTTGGACACTGAA. Translating it yields CASSSRGGLDTE. The complete CDR3 sequence is CASSSRGGLDTEAFF. The chain has TRBV11-1 and TRBJ1-1; D is undetermined. With the read ending 3 residues before the CDR3 end, the germline J gene is used to fill in that end. The CDR3 sequence is 15 residues long. In germline, CDR1 is SGHAT, CDR2 FQDESV (reference sequence). The V end lost 4 bases, the J end lost 3 bases, and 15 bases lay between the germline ends.